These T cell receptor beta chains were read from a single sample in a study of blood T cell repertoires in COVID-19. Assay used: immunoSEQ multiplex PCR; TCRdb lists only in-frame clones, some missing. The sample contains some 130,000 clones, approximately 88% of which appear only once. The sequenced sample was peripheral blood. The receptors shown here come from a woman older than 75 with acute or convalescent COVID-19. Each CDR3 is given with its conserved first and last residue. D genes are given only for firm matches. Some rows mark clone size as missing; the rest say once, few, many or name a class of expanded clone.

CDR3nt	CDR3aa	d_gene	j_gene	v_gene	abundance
TGTGCCAGTAGGGACAGGGGGTTTTCGTATGGCTACACCTTC	CASRDRGFSYGYTF	TRBD1	TRBJ1-2	TRBV19	NA
TGTGCCAGCAGCTTGTCTGGAGCCGGTGGCTACACCTTC	CASSLSGAGGYTF	NA	TRBJ1-2	TRBV7-2	NA
TGCGCCACTTCAGACAGGTTGAATTCACCCCTCCACTTT	CATSDRLNSPLHF	NA	TRBJ1-6	TRBV10-2	few
TGTGCCAGTAGTCGGCCAGGGGAAAGTAGGACTGAAGCTTTCTTT	CASSRPGESRTEAFF	NA	TRBJ1-1	TRBV19	NA
TGTGCCAGCAGTGAGGGACAGTTTAATTCACCCCTCCACTTT	CASSEGQFNSPLHF	TRBD1	TRBJ1-6	TRBV7-9	NA
TGCGCCAGCAGCCAAGCGCCCCTTTTAGCGGGAGTCTCCTACGAGCAGTACTTC	CASSQAPLLAGVSYEQYF	TRBD2	TRBJ2-7	TRBV4-1	NA
TGTGCCAGCAGTACGGGACTACCCTCCTACGAGCAGTACTTC	CASSTGLPSYEQYF	TRBD2	TRBJ2-7	TRBV27	once
TGTGCCAGCAGTTCGTACAGTAACACTGAAGCTTTCTTT	CASSSYSNTEAFF	NA	TRBJ1-1	TRBV12-3/TRBV12-4	NA
TGTGCCAGCAGCTTAGATCGTGGGGCGCAGGATTCACCCCTCCACTTT	CASSLDRGAQDSPLHF	NA	TRBJ1-6	TRBV11-3	NA
TGCGCCAGCAGCTTGTACAGGGGGCGTGACTATGGCTACACCTTC	CASSLYRGRDYGYTF	TRBD1	TRBJ1-2	TRBV5-1	NA
TGTGCCAGCCGGGGACTAGCGGGGGGGGAGCAGTTCTTC	CASRGLAGGEQFF	TRBD2	TRBJ2-1	TRBV5-4	NA
TGTGCCACCAGCGACGGCAGGGTTGGTGAAAAACTGTTTTTT	CATSDGRVGEKLFF	NA	TRBJ1-4	TRBV6-5	NA
TGTGCCAGCAGCTTAAGGTCGGGAACAGATACGCAGTATTTT	CASSLRSGTDTQYF	NA	TRBJ2-3	TRBV7-9	NA
TGTGCCAGCTGTAGACAGGGTGCCTCAACTAACTATGGCTACACCTTC	CASCRQGASTNYGYTF	TRBD1	TRBJ1-2	TRBV5-6	once
TGTGCCAGCAGCTTGGACAGGGCCTACGAGCAGTACTTC	CASSLDRAYEQYF	TRBD1	TRBJ2-7	TRBV7-2	NA